Listed below are T cell receptor beta chains from one sample, sequenced in a study of kidney transplant recipient with SARS-CoV-2 infection. TCRdb re-called the reads with MiXCR, one entry per CDR3 protein. The data hold roughly 250,000 distinct CDR3 sequences, with 25% to 30% observed a single time. This material consisted of a blood sample, taken at baseline and on roughly day 110 from a kidney transplant recipient. These TCRs come from a young adult male patient who had COVID-19 and was a kidney transplant recipient. The graft donor may be the source of some T cells. The CDR3 runs from the conserved cysteine through the conserved F or W. The D gene is left open where the match is weak. Only some rows state a clone size, as once, few, many or a class for expanded clones.

-	many	TRBJ1-1	TRBV5-6	TGTGCCAGCAGCCCCATTTCCCTCGGTGTGAGGGAAGGCGATACTGAAGCTTTCTTT	CASSPISLGVREGDTEAFF
-	-	TRBJ2-2	TRBV13	TGTGCCAGCAGCCTCGTCCCCGCCGGGGAGCTGTTTTTT	CASSLVPAGELFF
-	many	TRBJ1-2	TRBV11-2	TGTGCCAGCAGCTTGGACCAAACAAGCAGAAAGACCTATGGCTACACCTTC	CASSLDQTSRKTYGYTF
TRBD1	many	TRBJ2-6	TRBV20-1	TGCAGTGCCCACCCGGCCTCCGGGACAGGGAGTGGGGCCAACGTCCTGACTTTC	CSAHPASGTGSGANVLTF
-	many	TRBJ1-2	TRBV6-1	TGTGCCAGCAGTGTCGCAACAGGTGGGAGAAAGACCTATGGCTACACCTTC	CASSVATGGRKTYGYTF
-	many	TRBJ2-1	TRBV12-3/TRBV12-4	TGTGCCAGCAGCCCCGAAAACAGGGTGGCTGAGCAGTTCTTC	CASSPENRVAEQFF
-	many	TRBJ1-2	TRBV4-3	TGCGCCAGCAGCCCAAGTAAAGGACGTCGAAAGACCTATGGCTACACCTTC	CASSPSKGRRKTYGYTF
-	many	TRBJ1-2	TRBV6-5	TGTGCCAGCAGTTACGGGCAGCTCTATGGCTACACCTTC	CASSYGQLYGYTF
-	many	TRBJ2-7	TRBV27	TGTGCCAGCAGTTTATCGAGGGGATCGGACGAGCAGTACTTC	CASSLSRGSDEQYF
TRBD1	many	TRBJ2-7	TRBV20-1	TGCAGTGCTAGCTCGGACAGGGAATTCAGCAACTACGAGCAGTACTTC	CSASSDREFSNYEQYF
-	many	TRBJ1-2	TRBV12-3/TRBV12-4	TGTGCCAGCAGTTCTCTCTATGGCTACACCTTC	CASSSLYGYTF
-	-	TRBJ1-2	TRBV11-1	TGTGCCAGCAGCGTACCGATTAAGGCTGGAAAGACCTATGGCTACACCTTC	CASSVPIKAGKTYGYTF
TRBD1	-	TRBJ2-2	TRBV9	TGTGCCTGCAGCTTCCACCTCGGGACAGAGTACACCGGGGAGCTGTTTTTT	CACSFHLGTEYTGELFF
-	many	TRBJ2-5	TRBV28	TGTGCCAGCAGTTTTCCCCGTCGGGGGCCGTCAGCGTGGCAAGAGACCCAGTACTTC	CASSFPRRGPSAWQETQYF
-	many	TRBJ1-2	TRBV10-3	TGTGCCATCAGTGCGGGCGACTTCTATGGCTACACCTTC	CAISAGDFYGYTF
-	-	TRBJ2-5	TRBV5-4	TGTGCCAGCAGCTTAGCGGCTCCCCCGGGGGAGACCCAGTACTTC	CASSLAAPPGETQYF
-	few	TRBJ2-3	TRBV4-1	TGCGCCAGCAGACCGGACCGGGATACGCAGTATTTT	CASRPDRDTQYF
TRBD1	many	TRBJ1-1	TRBV5-8	TGTGCCCGCCGTAGGGGGCTGAACACTGAAGCTTTCTTT	CARRRGLNTEAFF
-	few	TRBJ1-1	TRBV5-1	TGCGCCAGCAGCTTTCCGGATTACACTGAAGCTTTCTTT	CASSFPDYTEAFF
TRBD1	many	TRBJ1-6	TRBV20-1	TGCAGTGCTAGAGACATCCAGGGGGCGAATTCACCCCTCCACTTT	CSARDIQGANSPLHF
-	many	TRBJ2-2	TRBV5-1	TGCGCCAGCAGCCTGCGACTAGGTCGCACCGGGGAGCTGTTTTTT	CASSLRLGRTGELFF
TRBD1	many	TRBJ1-1	TRBV5-1	TGCGCCAGCAGCACAGACAGGGCCACTGAAGCTTTCTTT	CASSTDRATEAFF